The 22 T cell receptor beta chains below all came from one sample that was sequenced in a study of blood T cell repertoires in COVID-19. Some clones are missing from TCRdb's copy, which holds only in-frame ones; the method was immunoSEQ multiplex PCR. The data show 200,000 or so clones, around 80% seen once. Input material: PBMCs or T cells enriched from blood (not recorded which). The receptors were sampled from a man in his sixties who had recovered from COVID-19.

V usage is TRBV5-1 and J usage is TRBJ2-3; 9 bases are shared with TRBD2. Germline values: CDR1 SGHRS, CDR2 YFSETQ. After removal of 2 bases from V and 5 bases from J, the junction contained 9 bases not matched to a gene. This CDR3 contains 16 residues. In DNA form, the CDR3 reads TGCGCCAGCAGCTTCCACTATAGCGGGGGTGGAGATACGCAGTATTTT. Translated: CASSFHYSGGGDTQYF.

This clone was detected once. The V and J genes are TRBV7-3 and TRBJ2-2; TRBD2 aligns across 15 bases. J lost 6 bases, V lost 5 bases, and 7 bases had no gene match. The CDR3 runs to 17 residues. In germline, CDR1 is SGHTA, CDR2 FQGTGA. The CDR3 spells CASSPPGTSGGSGELFF. CDR3 bases: TGTGCCAGCAGCCCCCCGGGGACTAGCGGGGGGTCCGGGGAGCTGTTTTTT. The full variable domain, rest sourced from reference TRBV7-3 and TRBJ2-2, is GAGVSQTPSNKVTEKGKYVELRCDPISGHTALYWYRQSLGQGPEFLIYFQGTGAADDSGLPNDRFFAVRPEGSVSTLKIQRTERGDSAVYLCASSPPGTSGGSGELFFGEGSRLTVL.

This chain connects TRBV5-1 to TRBJ2-3; 8 nucleotides align to TRBD2. Trimming took 3 bases from V and 0 from J; bases not matched to a gene: 6. Germline V gene sequence: CDR1 SGHRS, CDR2 YFSETQ. This CDR3 spans 16 amino acids. CDR3: CASSSGQRGSTDTQYF. Here the CDR3 DNA reads TGCGCCAGCAGCTCAGGGCAGCGGGGGAGCACAGATACGCAGTATTTT.

This clone occurred once. The chain joins TRBV10-2 to TRBJ2-3; TRBD1 aligns across 7 bases. Germline loops: CDR1 WSHSY, CDR2 SAAADI. The CDR3 has 14 amino acids. With 4 bases clipped from V and 1 base from J, the junction kept 2 bases outside the gene matches. The CDR3 bases are TGCGCCAGCAGTGGTCAGGGGGGCACAGATACGCAGTATTTT. Its translation is CASSGQGGTDTQYF.

The V gene is TRBV30, the J gene TRBJ1-2, with D possibly matching TRBD1 (6 bases). The CDR3 contains 14 residues. Trimming removed 0 bases at V and 3 bases at J, with 11 bases between. The germline CDR1 and CDR2 sequences are GTSNPN and SVGIG (reference sequence). The DNA for the CDR3 is TGTGCCTGGAGTGTGGCAGGGGATCACTATGGCTACACCTTC. Its protein product is CAWSVAGDHYGYTF.

The chain employs TRBV19 and TRBJ1-6; the match to TRBD1 covers 8 bases. Trimming at V came to 4 bases and at J to 7 bases, leaving 6 bases not matched to a gene. In germline, CDR1 is LNHDA, CDR2 SQIVND (reference sequence). The CDR3 consists of 15 residues. CDR3 bases: TGTGCCAGTAGTACCGCACAGGGGGAAAATTCACCCCTCCACTTT. As protein: CASSTAQGENSPLHF.

CDR3 amino acids: CASSKQGAGANVLTF. CDR3 sequence (DNA): TGTGCCAGCAGTAAACAGGGGGCTGGGGCCAACGTCCTGACTTTC. The rearrangement uses TRBV2 and TRBJ2-6; 8 nucleotides align to TRBD1. Germline CDR1 and CDR2: SNHLY and FYNNEI. The CDR3 has 15 residues. Germline trimming cut 5 bases from V and 2 bases from J; bases unmatched to any gene: 2.

A remark on this clone: This same CDR3 is encoded by further DNA sequences in the sample. The rearrangement uses TRBV7-9 and TRBJ1-4, with D possibly being TRBD1 (6 bases). CDR3 length: 15 residues. Trimming shortened V by 1 base and J by 5 bases, and 11 bases separated the two germline ends. Germline-derived CDR1 and CDR2 are SEHNR and FQNEAQ (reference sequence). The CDR3: CASSLGTDLNEKLFF. CDR3 DNA sequence: TGTGCCAGCAGCTTAGGGACAGATCTAAATGAAAAACTGTTTTTT.

The chain has TRBV7-8 and TRBJ2-3; D not certain. V was pared by 1 base and J by 0 bases, with 8 bases between. The CDR3 totals 15 residues. Germline V CDR1 and CDR2: SGHVS, FQNEAQ. The CDR3 is CASSLDSTSTDTQYF. CDR3 DNA sequence: TGTGCCAGCAGCTTAGATAGTACTAGCACAGATACGCAGTATTTT.

V gene TRBV7-9 combines with J gene TRBJ1-2; tentative D call: TRBD1 (5 bases). Per germline, CDR1 SEHNR and CDR2 FQNEAQ (reference sequence). This CDR3 has 13 residues. V was cut by 1 base and J by 7 bases, with 10 bases left in between. For the CDR3, the DNA is TGTGCCAGCAGCTTAGGGCAGGGTGGTGGCTACACCTTC. Protein product: CASSLGQGGGYTF.

The chain couples TRBV4-2 to TRBJ1-1; a weak D match, TRBD1 (6 bases). This CDR3 has 19 residues. Trimming removed 0 bases from V and 0 bases from J, with 20 bases in between. The germline gives CDR1 LGHNA, CDR2 YNFKEQ. The DNA of the CDR3 is TGTGCCAGCAGCCAAGATCTGCGGACAGTGTATTTCTTGAACACTGAAGCTTTCTTT. Amino acids: CASSQDLRTVYFLNTEAFF.

This chain links TRBV19 with TRBJ1-5; D is possibly TRBD1 (5 bases). CDR3 size: 14 residues. Germline lookup yields CDR1 LNHDA and CDR2 SQIVND (reference sequence). The V end lost 3 bases, the J end lost 1 base, and 7 bases lay between the germline ends. CDR3 DNA sequence: TGTGCCAGTAGTATCTACAGGAGCAATCAGCCCCAGCATTTT. It specifies CASSIYRSNQPQHF.

V usage is TRBV4-2 and J usage is TRBJ1-2; a possible D gene is TRBD1 (6 bases). The CDR3 loop spans 17 amino acids. Trimming removed 0 bases at V and 2 bases at J, with 16 bases between. Germline loops: CDR1 LGHNA, CDR2 YNFKEQ. CDR3 sequence reads: CASSQDGAGGLNYGYTF. The CDR3 DNA sequence: TGTGCCAGCAGCCAAGACGGCGCGGGGGGGCTGAACTATGGCTACACCTTC.

The chain has TRBV6-2 or TRBV6-3 and TRBJ1-6; 10 bases agree with TRBD1. Germline V CDR1 and CDR2: MNHEY, SVGEGT. The CDR3 has 14 residues. Trimming at V came to 6 bases and at J to 7 bases, leaving 3 bases not matched to a gene. In DNA, the CDR3 is TGTGCCAGCAGCCCGACAGGGGGCAATTCACCCCTCCACTTT. This gives the protein CASSPTGGNSPLHF.

The chain carries TRBV4-2 and TRBJ2-2; 9 bases match TRBD1. CDR1 is LGHNA, CDR2 YNFKEQ, per germline. V was pared by 5 bases and J by 4 bases, with 5 bases of the junction left unmatched. The CDR3 is 15 amino acids. The CDR3 sequence: CASSSPGQGTGELFF. CDR3 sequence (DNA): TGTGCCAGCAGCTCCCCGGGACAGGGCACCGGGGAGCTGTTTTTT.

The chain has TRBV14 and TRBJ2-3, with 7 bases aligning to TRBD1. Germline V lookup: CDR1 SGHDN, CDR2 FVKESK. The CDR3 is 16 residues long. After removal of 1 base from V and 0 bases from J, the junction contained 4 bases not matched to a gene. The CDR3 is CASSQAGTASTDTQYF. The CDR3 coding sequence is TGTGCCAGCAGCCAAGCAGGGACAGCTAGCACAGATACGCAGTATTTT.

The gene calls are TRBV20-1 and TRBJ1-2; D call uncertain. Germline CDR1 and CDR2: DFQATT and SNEGSKA (reference sequence). V was clipped by 3 bases and J by 5 bases, with 7 bases between them. The CDR3 runs to 11 residues. CDR3 residues: CSASGVYGYTF. In DNA form, the CDR3 reads TGCAGTGCTAGTGGAGTATATGGCTACACCTTC.

This clone showed up many times. V and J are TRBV7-9 and TRBJ1-2, with unresolved D. CDR3 size: 15 residues. Trimming stripped 3 bases from V and 8 bases from J, with 19 bases between. Germline loops: CDR1 SEHNR, CDR2 FQNEAQ (reference sequence). CDR3 protein: CASSFSQAEPSGYTF. The CDR3 DNA reads as TGTGCCAGCAGCTTCTCCCAGGCCGAGCCTAGCGGCTACACCTTC.

The J gene is TRBJ1-6, the V gene TRBV23-1, with 9 nucleotides matching TRBD1. TRBV23-1 is classed as an ORF, of uncertain function. V shed 7 bases and J 18 bases; nucleotides not matched to a gene: 22. The CDR3 spans 16 residues. The DNA of the CDR3 is TGCGCCAGCACCAAACCCCCGGGACAGGGCGAGGAGTGGCGCCACTTT. Translating it yields CASTKPPGQGEEWRHF.

To note about this clone: The germline gene is not matched at one end of the junction; a read error may be the cause. This specimen includes other DNA sequences encoding the same CDR3. The rearrangement uses TRBV7-2 and TRBJ2-7; a weak D match, TRBD1 (6 bases). This CDR3 is built from 13 residues. CDR1 is SGHTA, CDR2 FQGNSA, per germline. The CDR3 region has the DNA TGTGCCAGCAGCTTCACAGGGTCCTCCGAGCAGTACTTC. This translates into CASSFTGSSEQYF. The full variable domain, its missing parts supplied by reference TRBV7-2 and TRBJ2-7, is GAGVSQSPSNKVTEKGKDVELRCDPISGHTALYWYRQSLGQGLEFLIYFQGNSAPDKSGLPSDRFSAERTGGSVSTLTIQRTQQEDSAVYLCASSFTGSSEQYFGPGTRLTVT.

V usage is TRBV19 and J usage is TRBJ2-1, with D possibly being TRBD1 (6 bases). V lost 3 bases to trimming and J lost 6 bases, with 12 bases between them. CDR3 size: 14 residues. CDR1 is LNHDA, CDR2 SQIVND, per germline (reference sequence). The CDR3 DNA sequence: TGTGCCAGTAGTATTGAACAGGGAAGCAATGAGCAGTTCTTC. Translated, it gives CASSIEQGSNEQFF.

This chain connects TRBV7-9 to TRBJ1-2; a possible D gene is TRBD1 (5 bases). CDR3 length: 15 residues. The germline V gene has CDR1 SEHNR and CDR2 FQNEAQ (reference sequence). Trimming removed 5 bases at V and 9 bases at J, with 22 bases between. This CDR3 is CASSIPTIGVARYTF. As DNA, the CDR3 is TGTGCCAGCAGCATCCCCACGATAGGGGTGGCTCGCTACACCTTC.